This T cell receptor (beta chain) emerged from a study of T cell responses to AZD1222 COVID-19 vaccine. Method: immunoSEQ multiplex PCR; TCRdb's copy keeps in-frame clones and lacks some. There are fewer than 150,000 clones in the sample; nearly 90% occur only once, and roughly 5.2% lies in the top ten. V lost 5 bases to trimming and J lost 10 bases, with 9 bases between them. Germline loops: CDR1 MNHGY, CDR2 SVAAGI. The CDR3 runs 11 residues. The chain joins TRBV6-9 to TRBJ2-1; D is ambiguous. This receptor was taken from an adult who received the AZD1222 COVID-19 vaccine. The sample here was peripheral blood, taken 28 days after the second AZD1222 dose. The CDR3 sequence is CASSRPMEQFF. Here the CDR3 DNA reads TGTGCCAGCAGTCGTCCCATGGAGCAGTTCTTC.